This note documents a single T cell receptor beta chain sequence. The sample originates from a study of cytomegalovirus exposure and HLA in healthy donors. The data were produced by immunoSEQ multiplex PCR, yet TCRdb's version contains in-frame clones alone and is incomplete. Among 65,000 to 80,000 clones listed, approximately 93% were seen once. CDR1 MDHEN and CDR2 SYDVKM come from the germline V gene. This CDR3 region has 14 residues. Trimming cost V 4 bases and J 2 bases; bases outside gene matches: 5. The material sequenced was PBMCs. This sequence joins TRBV28 and TRBJ2-7; 7 bases fit TRBD2. The receptor's source is a woman aged 18 to 35 in good health and CMV-seropositive. CDR3 nucleotide sequence: TGTGCCAGCAGTTCGAGCGGGAAAACCTACGAGCAGTACTTC. This encodes CASSSSGKTYEQYF.